Shown below are 26 T cell receptor beta chains from a single sample sequenced in a study of CD8 T cells in Susac syndrome. Random hexamers were used to reverse transcribe an amount of about 0.5 to 1 ug RNA. TCRdb re-called the immunoSEQ multiplex PCR reads with MiXCR, one entry per CDR3 protein. The sample yields roughly 190,000 distinct CDR3 sequences, approximately 95% seen once. Source material: CD4+ T cells from PBMCs. The receptors come from a human donor in good health.

The genes are TRBV30 and TRBJ2-4; TRBD1 matches 7 bases. The CDR3 extends over 14 amino acids. Trimming removed 4 bases from V and 6 bases from J; junction bases left unmatched: 9. From germline, CDR1 is GTSNPN and CDR2 SVGIG (reference sequence). CDR3 coding DNA: TGTGCCTGGACCCTAGGGGGCACCGGAAACATTCAGTACTTC. This gives the protein CAWTLGGTGNIQYF.

The chain joins TRBV25-1 to TRBJ2-1, with TRBD1 identical over 7 bases. V lost 4 bases, J lost 5 bases, and 11 bases stayed unmatched. From germline, CDR1 is MGHDK and CDR2 SYGVNS. The CDR3 loop spans 16 amino acids. Here the CDR3 DNA reads TGTGCCAGCAGTGCTTTTATTGGACAGGAGAACAATGAGCAGTTCTTC. Protein: CASSAFIGQENNEQFF.

This clonotype was seen once. The V call is TRBV9, the J call TRBJ2-1; 12 bases match TRBD2. The CDR3 is 16 amino acids. V lost 4 bases and J lost 2; bases outside the gene matches: 4. Germline V lookup: CDR1 SGDLS, CDR2 YYNGEE. The CDR3 here is CASSPRTSGAYNEQFF. DNA of the CDR3: TGTGCCAGCAGCCCTCGGACTAGCGGGGCCTACAATGAGCAGTTCTTC.

The chain has TRBV15 and TRBJ2-5, with D maybe TRBD1 (6 bases). The ends were cut back, 4 bases at V and 6 bases at J, with 12 bases in the middle. The CDR3 spans 13 residues. Germline values: CDR1 LNHNV, CDR2 YYDKDF (reference sequence). The CDR3 reads CATSKQGQQTQYF. The CDR3 DNA sequence: TGTGCCACCAGCAAACAGGGTCAACAGACCCAGTACTTC.

The rearrangement joins TRBV7-9 to TRBJ1-1, with D possibly matching TRBD1 (5 bases). The V end lost 1 base, the J end lost 0 bases, and 9 bases lay between the germline ends. Germline V lookup: CDR1 SEHNR, CDR2 FQNEAQ (reference sequence). CDR3 length: 15 residues. The CDR3 sequence: CASSLGGAMNTEAFF. CDR3 in DNA: TGTGCCAGCAGCTTAGGGGGCGCCATGAACACTGAAGCTTTCTTT.

The chain couples TRBV24-1 to TRBJ2-6; D uncertain. CDR3 length: 16 residues. The V gene's germline CDR1 is KGHDR and CDR2 SFDVKD. The V end was cut by 8 bases, the J end by 0 bases, with 13 bases between. The CDR3 coding sequence is TGTGCCACCAACGACGGGCCTAACTCTGGGGCCAACGTCCTGACTTTC. This gives the protein CATNDGPNSGANVLTF.

The chain recombines TRBV28 with TRBJ2-7, with 7 bases fitting TRBD1. The CDR3 totals 13 residues. V shed 6 bases and J 6 bases; nucleotides not matched to a gene: 8. Germline CDR1 MDHEN, CDR2 SYDVKM. Here the CDR3 DNA reads TGTGCCAGCAGCAAAGGGGGCAAGCTCGAGCAGTACTTC. Its protein is CASSKGGKLEQYF.

The chain is built from TRBV20-1 and TRBJ2-2; D unclear. Trimming stripped 6 bases from V and 5 bases from J, with 10 bases between. The length of the CDR3 is 12 residues. Germline V lookup: CDR1 DFQATT, CDR2 SNEGSKA (reference sequence). The CDR3 is CSAQPSTGELFF. In nucleotides, the CDR3 is TGCAGTGCCCAACCCTCTACCGGGGAGCTGTTTTTT.

V usage is TRBV20-1 and J usage is TRBJ2-1; 8 bases are shared with TRBD2. CDR1 and CDR2 (germline): DFQATT, SNEGSKA (reference sequence). Trimming at V came to 5 bases and at J to 6 bases, leaving 6 bases not matched to a gene. The CDR3 has 13 residues. The CDR3 DNA is TGCAGTGCTGGGAGACTAGCGATCAATGAGCAGTTCTTC. Its protein product is CSAGRLAINEQFF.

The chain's CDR3 is CAWDPGGAVAFF. The CDR3 DNA reads as TGTGCCTGGGACCCCGGGGGGGCCGTCGCTTTCTTT. The chain joins TRBV30 to TRBJ1-1; weak D call: TRBD1 (6 bases). The CDR3 has 12 amino acids. Trimming took 5 bases from V and 11 from J, leaving 18 bases between them. Per germline, CDR1 GTSNPN and CDR2 SVGIG (reference sequence).

J is TRBJ2-3 and V is TRBV5-1, with D unresolved. The CDR3 extends over 16 amino acids. The germline V and J ends were trimmed by 4 bases and 2 bases, with 17 bases remaining between them. Germline V gives CDR1 SGHRS, CDR2 YFSETQ. The CDR3, as DNA: TGCGCCAGCAGCCGGGTTTTTGCGGAAGACACAGATACGCAGTATTTT. It translates to CASSRVFAEDTDTQYF.

V and J are TRBV29-1 and TRBJ2-1, with D tentatively TRBD1 or TRBD2 (6 bases each). Trimming stripped 0 bases from V and 1 base from J, with 13 bases between. CDR1 and CDR2 (germline): SQVTM, ANQGSEA. The CDR3 contains 16 residues. CDR3 protein: CSVEDIGGRSYNEQFF. CDR3 nucleotide sequence: TGCAGCGTTGAAGATATCGGGGGCAGGTCCTACAATGAGCAGTTCTTC.

The chain couples TRBV20-1 to TRBJ2-1; 8 bases agree with TRBD2. V lost 3 bases, J lost 7 bases, and 8 bases stayed unmatched. Germline V lookup: CDR1 DFQATT, CDR2 SNEGSKA (reference sequence). CDR3 length equals 14 residues. The CDR3 DNA is TGCAGTGCTAGGGTCGCGGGAGGTGCGAATGAGCAGTTCTTC. This sequence encodes CSARVAGGANEQFF.

The J gene is TRBJ1-1, the V gene TRBV5-1; TRBD1 matches at 7 bases. The junction had 4 bases not matched to a gene; V was cut back by 0 bases and J by 2 bases. Germline lookup yields CDR1 SGHRS and CDR2 YFSETQ. This CDR3 spans 15 amino acids. Here the CDR3 reads CASSLDPGGNTEAFF. CDR3 bases: TGCGCCAGCAGCTTGGATCCAGGGGGTAACACTGAAGCTTTCTTT.

The CDR3 nucleotides are TGCGCCAGCAGCTTGCCGACTAGCGGGAGCACAGATACGCAGTATTTT. As protein: CASSLPTSGSTDTQYF. The genes are TRBV5-1 and TRBJ2-3, with 10 positions matching TRBD2. Trimming at V came to 1 base and at J to 0 bases, leaving 2 bases not matched to a gene. The CDR3 is 16 residues long. Germline values: CDR1 SGHRS, CDR2 YFSETQ.

The chain combines TRBV12-3 or TRBV12-4 with TRBJ1-1; 9 nucleotides align to TRBD1. Germline trimming cut 0 bases from V and 14 bases from J; bases unmatched to any gene: 7. CDR3 length: 13 amino acids. The CDR3 here is CASSLALGQGVFF. DNA for the CDR3: TGTGCCAGCAGTTTAGCGCTGGGACAGGGTGTCTTCTTT.

The chain combines TRBV7-8 with TRBJ1-5; D is uncertain. Trimming left V 3 bases short and J 5 bases short, with 8 bases between. CDR1 SGHVS and CDR2 FQNEAQ come from the germline V gene. CDR3 length: 13 residues. CDR3 sequence reads: CASSLARDQPQHF. In DNA form, the CDR3 reads TGTGCCAGCAGCTTGGCGCGTGATCAGCCCCAGCATTTT. Full variable domain (rest looked up from reference TRBV7-8 and TRBJ1-5): GAGVSQSPRYKVAKRGQDVALRCDPISGHVSLFWYQQALGQGPEFLTYFQNEAQLDKSGLPSDRFFAERPEGSVSTLKIQRTQQEDSAVYLCASSLARDQPQHFGDGTRLSIL.

This chain connects TRBV18 to TRBJ1-1; D may be TRBD1 (5 bases). V dropped 8 bases and J dropped 3 bases, with 13 bases sitting between them. The CDR3 runs to 13 residues. Germline V gene data show CDR1 as KGHSH and CDR2 as LQKENI. CDR3 region: CASVREGDTEAFF. In DNA, the CDR3 is TGTGCCAGCGTCCGGGAAGGGGACACTGAAGCTTTCTTT.

The chain combines TRBV29-1 with TRBJ2-7; 8 bases are a match to TRBD1. The CDR3 sequence is 11 residues long. Germline V gene data show CDR1 as SQVTM and CDR2 as ANQGSEA. V lost 6 bases to trimming and J lost 6 bases; unmatched junction nucleotides: 4. The CDR3 here is CSVHTGGEQYF. The CDR3 bases are TGCAGCGTACACACAGGGGGCGAGCAGTACTTC.

This clonotype showed up just once. The chain has TRBV7-9 and TRBJ2-1; the D gene is possibly TRBD2 (5 bases). CDR3 size: 13 residues. Trimming stripped 2 bases from V and 7 bases from J, with 9 bases between. Per the germline V gene, CDR1 is SEHNR and CDR2 is FQNEAQ (reference sequence). CDR3 protein: CASSLREGNEQFF. CDR3 in DNA: TGTGCCAGCAGCTTACGGGAAGGGAATGAGCAGTTCTTC.

This clonotype was seen a single time. This chain links TRBV29-1 with TRBJ2-3; TRBD2 agrees at 8 bases. Germline CDR1 and CDR2: SQVTM and ANQGSEA. The J segment lost 2 bases and the V segment lost 6 bases, leaving 10 bases of the junction unmatched. CDR3 length: 15 amino acids. In DNA form, the CDR3 reads TGCAGCGTGTACGGGAGGGGACATGACACAGATACGCAGTATTTT. It codes for CSVYGRGHDTDTQYF.

This clonotype was counted a single time. The chain links TRBV7-9 to TRBJ2-7, with no clear D. Germline V lookup: CDR1 SEHNR, CDR2 FQNEAQ (reference sequence). The ends were cut back, 3 bases at V and 7 bases at J, with 16 bases in the middle. The CDR3 is made up of 14 amino acids. CDR3 loop: CASSLSLLTLEQYF. CDR3 nucleotides: TGTGCCAGCAGCTTGTCACTACTTACGTTGGAGCAGTACTTC.

The chain employs TRBV30 and TRBJ2-7; the D is unclear. The length of the CDR3 is 14 residues. Germline CDR1 is GTSNPN and CDR2 is SVGIG (reference sequence). V dropped 0 bases and J dropped 6 bases, with 15 bases sitting between them. CDR3 amino acids: CAWSVLGTFVEQYF. In nucleotides, the CDR3 is TGTGCCTGGAGTGTACTCGGCACCTTCGTCGAGCAGTACTTC. Complete variable domain (other parts from reference TRBV30 and TRBJ2-7): SQTIHQWPATLVQPVGSPLSLECTVEGTSNPNLYWYRQAAGRGLQLLFYSVGIGQISSEVPQNLSASRPQDRQFILSSKKLLLSDSGFYLCAWSVLGTFVEQYFGPGTRLTVT.

V gene TRBV4-3 combines with J gene TRBJ1-1, with a possible D match to TRBD1 (5 bases). This CDR3 contains 15 residues. V was clipped by 1 base and J by 0 bases, with 9 bases between them. Germline CDR1 is LGHNA and CDR2 is YSLEER. The CDR3 bases are TGCGCCAGCAGCCAAGGGGGACGGATGAACACTGAAGCTTTCTTT. Its protein is CASSQGGRMNTEAFF.

The V and J genes are TRBV7-9 and TRBJ2-7, with a tentative D call TRBD1 (5 bases). The CDR3 has 15 amino acids. The germline V gene has CDR1 SEHNR and CDR2 FQNEAQ (reference sequence). Trimming took off 2 bases at V and 0 bases at J, with 11 bases between the two ends. In nucleotides, the CDR3 is TGTGCCAGCAGCTTAAACCAGGACACCTCCTACGAGCAGTACTTC. It is translated as CASSLNQDTSYEQYF. Filled out from reference TRBV7-9 and TRBJ2-7, the complete variable domain reads DTGVSQNPRHKITKRGQNVTFRCDPISEHNRLYWYRQTLGQGPEFLTYFQNEAQLEKSRLLSDRFSAERPKGSFSTLEIQRTEQGDSAMYLCASSLNQDTSYEQYFGPGTRLTVT.

This clonotype was recorded a few times. V usage is TRBV20-1 and J usage is TRBJ2-3; 7 bases line up with TRBD2. V shed 1 base and J 1 base; nucleotides not matched to a gene: 5. The CDR3 is 15 amino acids. The germline V gene has CDR1 DFQATT and CDR2 SNEGSKA (reference sequence). Here the CDR3 DNA reads TGCAGTGCTAGAGCTGCTAGCGGCCGCACAGATACGCAGTATTTT. Protein product: CSARAASGRTDTQYF.